Each of the 27 T cell receptor beta chains below was sequenced from the same sample in a study of shared clonotypes between healthy human individuals. The protocol was immunoSEQ multiplex PCR, while the TCRdb copy is restricted to in-frame clones and leaves out a portion. This sample has hundreds of thousands of clones, with 90% to 96% found just once. The sequenced sample consisted of naive CD4+ T cells sorted from blood. Subset reported: CD45RA+ positively selected. The receptors shown here come from a woman in her twenties or thirties in good health.

The rearrangement links TRBV18 to TRBJ2-5; TRBD1 matches 9 bases. V shed 1 base, J shed 2 bases, and the junction held 2 bases outside the gene matches. This CDR3 is 15 amino acids long. Germline loops: CDR1 KGHSH, CDR2 LQKENI. The DNA for the CDR3 is TGTGCCAGCTCACCACGCGACAGGGGGCAAGAGACCCAGTACTTC. Its protein product is CASSPRDRGQETQYF.

V is TRBV7-2 and J is TRBJ2-3; 13 bases are shared with TRBD2. The CDR3 runs 19 residues. Trimming at V came to 5 bases and at J to 2 bases, leaving 13 bases not matched to a gene. Germline V gene sequence: CDR1 SGHTA, CDR2 FQGNSA. The CDR3 nucleotides are TGTGCCAGCAGCCACAAACCGGGACTAGCGGGGTTCCTCACAGATACGCAGTATTTT. Translation: CASSHKPGLAGFLTDTQYF. Complete variable domain (other parts from reference TRBV7-2 and TRBJ2-3): GAGVSQSPSNKVTEKGKDVELRCDPISGHTALYWYRQSLGQGLEFLIYFQGNSAPDKSGLPSDRFSAERTGGSVSTLTIQRTQQEDSAVYLCASSHKPGLAGFLTDTQYFGPGTRLTVL.

V and J are TRBV4-1 and TRBJ1-5, with D perhaps TRBD1 (6 bases). Trimming left V 4 bases short and J 0 bases short, with 16 bases between. This CDR3 comprises 17 residues. The germline V gene has CDR1 MGHRA and CDR2 YSYEKL. CDR3 sequence reads: CASSRTGRGDSNQPQHF. The CDR3 coding sequence is TGCGCCAGCAGCCGTACAGGGAGAGGGGATAGCAATCAGCCCCAGCATTTT.

For the CDR3, the DNA is TGTGCCAGCAGCCAGTCTAGCGGGAGTGATGAGCAGTTCTTC. Its protein is CASSQSSGSDEQFF. The V call is TRBV14, the J call TRBJ2-1; 10 bases agree with TRBD2. Germline V gene data show CDR1 as SGHDN and CDR2 as FVKESK. This CDR3 comprises 14 residues. V shed 3 bases, J shed 8 bases, and the junction held 4 bases outside the gene matches.

The chain carries TRBV28 and TRBJ1-6; no reliable D call. V was cut by 4 bases and J by 9 bases, with 19 bases left in between. The CDR3 has 16 residues. The V gene's germline CDR1 is MDHEN and CDR2 SYDVKM. The CDR3 is CASSSPGLLSGSPLHF. The CDR3 DNA reads TGTGCCAGCAGTTCACCGGGCCTATTAAGTGGTTCACCCCTCCACTTT. The entire variable domain, with the rest obtained from reference TRBV28 and TRBJ1-6, is as follows: DVKVTQSSRYLVKRTGEKVFLECVQDMDHENMFWYRQDPGLGLRLIYFSYDVKMKEKGDIPEGYSVSREKKERFSLILESASTNQTSMYLCASSSPGLLSGSPLHFGNGTRLTVT.

This chain uses TRBV27 with TRBJ2-7; D ambiguous. Trimming stripped 1 base from V and 2 bases from J, with 9 bases between. CDR1 and CDR2 from the germline V gene are MNHEY and SMNVEV (reference sequence). The CDR3 has 14 amino acids. Here the CDR3 DNA reads TGTGCCAGCAGTTTATTTGTCGGGCCCTACGAGCAGTACTTC. This sequence encodes CASSLFVGPYEQYF.

The genes are TRBV4-2 and TRBJ1-5; 12 bases fit TRBD1. Unmatched junction bases numbered 3, after V lost 2 bases and J lost 7 bases. The CDR3 is made up of 15 amino acids. Germline V lookup: CDR1 LGHNA, CDR2 YNFKEQ. DNA for the CDR3: TGTGCCAGCAGCCAAACCGGGACAGGGGGCCAGCCCCAGCATTTT. This gives the protein CASSQTGTGGQPQHF.

This chain connects TRBV10-2 to TRBJ2-2, with 10 bases that match TRBD2. Germline V gene lookup returns CDR1 WSHSY and CDR2 SAAADI. The J segment lost 2 bases and the V segment lost 5 bases, leaving 17 bases of the junction unmatched. The CDR3 loop spans 20 amino acids. The CDR3 is CASSSLRFASGSRNTGELFF. CDR3 coding DNA: TGCGCCAGCAGTAGTCTTCGTTTCGCTAGCGGGAGCCGTAACACCGGGGAGCTGTTTTTT.

The chain is built from TRBV6-5 and TRBJ2-5, with D tentatively TRBD1 (6 bases). Trimming took 2 bases from V and 4 from J, leaving 11 bases between them. Germline assignment: CDR1 MNHEY and CDR2 SVGAGI. The CDR3 has 14 residues. The CDR3 region has the DNA TGTGCCAGCAGTTACGAGGCAGGGGTAGAGACCCAGTACTTC. Translating it yields CASSYEAGVETQYF.

The V call is TRBV9, the J call TRBJ2-4, with 10 bases matching TRBD1. CDR3 size: 16 residues. V lost 4 bases, J lost 0 bases, and 4 bases stayed unmatched. The germline V gene has CDR1 SGDLS and CDR2 YYNGEE. The CDR3 spells CASSYGTGVAKNIQYF. The CDR3 DNA reads as TGTGCCAGCAGCTATGGGACAGGGGTAGCCAAAAACATTCAGTACTTC. Full variable domain (missing parts from reference TRBV9 and TRBJ2-4): DSGVTQTPKHLITATGQRVTLRCSPRSGDLSVYWYQQSLDQGLQFLIQYYNGEERAKGNILERFSAQQFPDLHSELNLSSLELGDSALYFCASSYGTGVAKNIQYFGAGTRLSVL.

The chain uses TRBV23-1 and TRBJ2-5; 7 nucleotides line up with TRBD1. TRBV23-1 is identified as an open reading frame with a role that is uncertain. The J segment lost 3 bases and the V segment lost 8 bases, leaving 15 bases of the junction unmatched. There are 16 residues in the CDR3. CDR3 in DNA: TGCGCCAGCTTGCGCCCGCCGACAGGGAGTAAAGAGACCCAGTACTTC. The encoded protein is CASLRPPTGSKETQYF.

The chain carries TRBV28 and TRBJ1-3; 8 nucleotides align to TRBD1. The V and J ends lost 10 bases and 2 bases, in that order; junction bases with no gene match: 10. The CDR3 contains 15 residues. CDR1 MDHEN and CDR2 SYDVKM come from the germline V gene. The CDR3 reads CATMGRGRAGNTIYF. The CDR3, as DNA: TGTGCCACTATGGGCAGGGGGCGGGCTGGAAACACCATATATTTT.

This chain links TRBV5-6 with TRBJ2-2; no definite D call. The ends were cut back, 0 bases at V and 6 bases at J, with 18 bases in the middle. Germline V CDR1 and CDR2: SGHDT, YYEEEE. The CDR3 loop spans 17 amino acids. CDR3 sequence reads: CASSLANEVLVPGELFF. In DNA form, the CDR3 reads TGTGCCAGCAGCTTGGCTAACGAGGTGTTGGTTCCCGGGGAGCTGTTTTTT.

The CDR3 reads CSVGWLDDRYEQYF. CDR3 bases: TGCAGCGTTGGGTGGCTGGACGACCGGTACGAGCAGTACTTC. The V gene is TRBV29-1, the J gene TRBJ2-7; D is uncertain. V was shortened by 4 bases and J by 4 bases, with 17 bases between the two germline ends. Germline V gives CDR1 SQVTM, CDR2 ANQGSEA. This CDR3 contains 14 residues.

This chain uses TRBV9 with TRBJ2-7; 7 nucleotides match TRBD1. Germline CDR1 and CDR2: SGDLS and YYNGEE. The CDR3 extends over 15 amino acids. Unmatched junction bases numbered 5, after V lost 2 bases and J lost 0 bases. This chain's CDR3 is CASSVRGTDSYEQYF. In DNA, the CDR3 is TGTGCCAGCAGCGTGCGAGGGACAGACTCCTACGAGCAGTACTTC.

The chain uses TRBV28 and TRBJ2-3, with unresolved D. This CDR3 spans 14 amino acids. Per germline, CDR1 MDHEN and CDR2 SYDVKM. V lost 1 base and J lost 2, with 7 bases in between. The CDR3 DNA reads TGTGCCAGCAGTTTATACGCAGTCACAGATACGCAGTATTTT. Protein: CASSLYAVTDTQYF.

The chain has TRBV30 and TRBJ2-5; the match to TRBD1 covers 7 bases. The CDR3 totals 15 residues. Looked up from germline, CDR1 is GTSNPN and CDR2 is SVGIG (reference sequence). V was pared by 2 bases and J by 8 bases, with 14 bases of the junction left unmatched. In DNA form, the CDR3 reads TGTGCCTGGAGTTCCATGGACAGGTCACGGGGAACCCAGTACTTC. Protein product: CAWSSMDRSRGTQYF.

This clone was detected only once. In nucleotides, the CDR3 is TGCGCCAGCAGCCGAGGAACCGGGGTATACAATGAGCAGTTCTTC. As protein: CASSRGTGVYNEQFF. This rearrangement joins TRBV5-1 to TRBJ2-1; possibly TRBD2 for D (5 bases). Germline CDR1 SGHRS, CDR2 YFSETQ. Trimming removed 4 bases at V and 4 bases at J, with 15 bases between. The CDR3 spans 15 residues.

This chain connects TRBV28 to TRBJ2-7; D is perhaps TRBD1 (7 bases). This CDR3 contains 14 residues. Germline CDR1 and CDR2: MDHEN and SYDVKM. Trimming shortened V by 7 bases and J by 1 base, and 14 bases separated the two germline ends. The CDR3 loop reads CASNWRGLSYEQYF. CDR3 sequence (DNA): TGTGCCAGCAATTGGAGGGGGCTATCCTACGAGCAGTACTTC.

The chain recombines TRBV9 with TRBJ2-1; D could derive from TRBD1 or TRBD2 (5 bases each). V lost 4 bases and J 5 bases, leaving 19 bases between the germline ends. The CDR3 covers 16 residues. CDR1 SGDLS and CDR2 YYNGEE come from the germline V gene. CDR3 nucleotides: TGTGCCAGCAGCCATCTTGGGGGACCAAGAAACAATGAGCAGTTCTTC. Protein sequence: CASSHLGGPRNNEQFF.

The rearrangement links TRBV19 to TRBJ1-4; D remains unclear. The CDR3 loop spans 16 amino acids. Germline V gives CDR1 LNHDA, CDR2 SQIVND (reference sequence). V lost 7 bases to trimming and J lost 2 bases, with 17 bases between them. The CDR3 reads CASTNYARRTNEKLFF. The CDR3 coding sequence is TGTGCCAGTACCAATTATGCCCGGCGTACTAATGAAAAACTGTTTTTT.

Details on this clone: Other DNA sequences of this sample code for an identical CDR3. V gene TRBV5-1 combines with J gene TRBJ2-5, with TRBD2 matching 11 bases. The CDR3 loop spans 16 amino acids. Germline lookup yields CDR1 SGHRS and CDR2 YFSETQ. V shed 4 bases and J 1 base; nucleotides not matched to a gene: 6. CDR3 bases: TGCGCCAGCAGCCCGGGGACTAGCGGACTCCAAGAGACCCAGTACTTC. This codes for CASSPGTSGLQETQYF.

This clone was found a few times. The V call is TRBV5-1, the J call TRBJ2-7, with 7 bases that match TRBD2. Trimming removed 3 bases from V and 4 bases from J; junction bases left unmatched: 4. There are 13 residues in the CDR3. CDR1 and CDR2 (germline): SGHRS, YFSETQ. CDR3 sequence (DNA): TGCGCCAGCAGCTGGGGACTAACGTACGAGCAGTACTTC. This gives the protein CASSWGLTYEQYF.

Concerning this clone: The sample carries other DNA sequences with the same CDR3. V gene TRBV5-1 combines with J gene TRBJ2-3; no reliable D call. The CDR3 extends over 15 amino acids. V was shortened by 0 bases and J by 0 bases, with 8 bases between the two germline ends. The germline CDR1 and CDR2 sequences are SGHRS and YFSETQ. The CDR3 DNA follows: TGCGCCAGCAGCTTGGCTGGTGGAAGCACAGATACGCAGTATTTT. Encoded protein: CASSLAGGSTDTQYF.

The chain has TRBV11-2 and TRBJ2-3; TRBD2 matches at 8 bases. The CDR3 covers 17 residues. After removal of 3 bases from V and 4 bases from J, the junction contained 12 bases not matched to a gene. Germline CDR1 is SGHAT and CDR2 is FQNNGV. The CDR3 sequence is CASSLGSGGSRSDTQYF. The CDR3 bases are TGTGCCAGCAGCTTGGGGTCGGGGGGGAGCAGGTCAGATACGCAGTATTTT.

V and J are TRBV5-1 and TRBJ2-7, with 11 bases fitting TRBD2. CDR3 length: 17 amino acids. With 1 base clipped from V and 5 bases from J, the junction kept 11 bases outside the gene matches. From germline, CDR1 is SGHRS and CDR2 YFSETQ. CDR3 protein: CASSLPPGLAGSHEQYF. CDR3 sequence (DNA): TGCGCCAGCAGCTTGCCACCAGGACTAGCGGGTTCTCACGAGCAGTACTTC.

This clone showed up just once. The rearrangement links TRBV23-1 to TRBJ2-5; TRBD1 or TRBD2 may be the D gene (5 bases each). The J call may be incorrect, as the DNA end agrees better with TRBJ2-7. TRBV23-1 is labeled an ORF, and its function is uncertain. CDR3 length equals 16 residues. As DNA, the CDR3 is TGCGCCAGCCCCCCTAGAGGGGCCTCACCCTTCTACGAGCAGTACTTC. The encoded protein is CASPPRGASPFYEQYF.